Listed below are T cell receptor beta chains from one sample, sequenced in a study of cytotoxic CD8 clonotypes in ibrutinib-treated CLL. Sequencing was performed with immunoSEQ multiplex PCR; in TCRdb, only in-frame clones are kept and a portion is missing. The sample holds roughly 330,000 clones, over 60% seen once. The sequenced sample was PBMCs, obtained after 36 months of ibrutinib treatment. All receptors derive from a human donor with chronic lymphocytic leukemia. CDR3s include the opening cysteine and the closing phenylalanine or tryptophan. Each record gives: D gene, clone size, V gene, J gene, CDR3 DNA, CDR3 protein. The D gene is left open where the match is weak. Size values are once, few and many counts, or a class for expanded clones, and some rows have none.

>.|.|TRBV13|TRBJ2-7
TGTGCCAGCAGCTTAGTCAGCACCTACGAGCAGTACTTC
CASSLVSTYEQYF
>TRBD1|.|TRBV29-1|TRBJ2-3
TGCAGCGTGACCAGGGGGACAGATACGCAGTATTTT
CSVTRGTDTQYF
>.|.|TRBV6-1|TRBJ1-5
TGTGCCAGCAGTGTAGGGGGTTTGCGCAATCAGCCCCAGCATTTT
CASSVGGLRNQPQHF
>.|.|TRBV18|TRBJ1-5
TGTGCCAGCTCACCCGTCGGCAGAACCTATAGCAATCAGCCCCAGCATTTT
CASSPVGRTYSNQPQHF
>.|few|TRBV13|TRBJ2-7
TGTGCCAGCAGCTTAGGCGGGGGAGACGAGCAGTACTTC
CASSLGGGDEQYF
>.|.|TRBV7-2|TRBJ2-7
TGTGCCAGCAGCTTAACGTCCCACAAGCGCGAGCAGTACTTC
CASSLTSHKREQYF
>TRBD1|.|TRBV18|TRBJ2-1
TGTGCCAGCTCACCACCGGGACAGATTTCATACAATGAGCAGTTCTTC
CASSPPGQISYNEQFF
>.|.|TRBV18|TRBJ2-7
TGTGCCAGCTCACCACAAGGGCAGAGTACCAAGGCGACCCACGAGCAGTACTTC
CASSPQGQSTKATHEQYF
>TRBD2|.|TRBV6-5|TRBJ2-1
TGTGCCAGCAGTTACTCGGGACTAGCGGGAGGTGAGCAGTTCTTC
CASSYSGLAGGEQFF
>TRBD1|.|TRBV7-6|TRBJ2-7
TGTGCCAGCGCAGGGGGCAGGGGCGAGCAGTACTTC
CASAGGRGEQYF
>.|many|TRBV5-1|TRBJ2-5
TGCGCCAGCAGCTTGGAAGAGACCCAGTACTTC
CASSLEETQYF
>.|few|TRBV6-5|TRBJ2-2
TGTGCCAGCAGGGGTAGCCTGGGCACCGGGGAGCTGTTTTTT
CASRGSLGTGELFF
>.|.|TRBV6-6|TRBJ2-7
TGTGCCAGCAGTTATGGGCAGGGCGAATTCTACGAGCAGTACTTC
CASSYGQGEFYEQYF
>.|once|TRBV28|TRBJ2-2
TGTGCCACCGGACAGACAAACACCGGGGAGCTGTTTTTT
CATGQTNTGELFF
>.|few|TRBV11-3|TRBJ2-7
TGTGCCAGCAGCTTGGGGCCACAGGCCACCTACGAGCAGTACTTC
CASSLGPQATYEQYF
>.|.|TRBV15|TRBJ1-1
TGTGCCACCAGCAGAGATGGGGGGGTGGTCGCTTTCTTT
CATSRDGGVVAFF
>.|.|TRBV7-9|TRBJ2-7
TGTGCCAGCAGCTCAAGAAACACCTACGAGCAGTACTTC
CASSSRNTYEQYF
>.|.|TRBV10-1|TRBJ2-6
TGCGCCAGCAGTCCCTCGGGCTCTGGGGCCAACGTCCTGACTTTC
CASSPSGSGANVLTF
>.|.|TRBV7-2|TRBJ2-2
TGTGCCAGCACCAGCCACCTAGCAAGGACCGGGGAGCTGTTTTTT
CASTSHLARTGELFF
>TRBD1|.|TRBV27|TRBJ2-1
TGTGCCAGCAGTTTTCCGGGACAGGGGTCGGGGACCAATGAGCAGTTCTTC
CASSFPGQGSGTNEQFF
>.|.|TRBV9|TRBJ2-1
TGTGCCAGCAGCGACCAGGGTCCTTGGGATGAGCAGTTCTTC
CASSDQGPWDEQFF
>.|once|TRBV29-1|TRBJ2-1
TGCAGCGTTACTGTGTTAGGGGAAAATGAGCAGCTCTTC
CSVTVLGENEQLF
>TRBD1|.|TRBV11-3|TRBJ1-1
TGTGCCAGCAGCTTTCTAGACCGGGACAGGGTAGGGACTGAAGCTTTCTTT
CASSFLDRDRVGTEAFF
>.|few|TRBV19|TRBJ1-3
TGTGCCAGTAATTGGGGAAACACCATATATTTT
CASNWGNTIYF
>.|.|TRBV10-2|TRBJ1-1
TGCGCCAGCAGTGAACGGGGGGCGAACACTGAAGCTTTCTTT
CASSERGANTEAFF
>TRBD2|.|TRBV27|TRBJ2-3
TGTGCCAGCATGATGGGACTAGCGGTTCCCCCCCGCACAGATACGCAGTATTTT
CASMMGLAVPPRTDTQYF
>TRBD1|few|TRBV25-1|TRBJ2-7
TGTGCCAGCAGTGCTTCCACAGGGGCCTACGAGCAGTACTTC
CASSASTGAYEQYF
>TRBD2|.|TRBV2|TRBJ2-3
TGTGCCAGCAGTTATAGCGGGAGGGTGGGCACAGATACGCAGTATTTT
CASSYSGRVGTDTQYF
>.|.|TRBV4-1|TRBJ1-4
TGCGCCAGCAGCCAAGCCGGGTTGGGAGGAAAACTGTTTTTT
CASSQAGLGGKLFF
>TRBD2|.|TRBV10-2|TRBJ2-3
TGCGCCACGCTCCTACTAGCGGGCACAGATACGCAGTATTTT
CATLLLAGTDTQYF
>.|.|TRBV4-1|TRBJ1-5
TGCGCCAGCAGCCAAGCCGTGGATGTGGATCAGCCCCAGCATTTT
CASSQAVDVDQPQHF
>.|.|TRBV29-1|TRBJ2-1
TGCAGCGTTGCCCCATTATCGACCTACAATGAGCAGTTCTTC
CSVAPLSTYNEQFF
>TRBD1|.|TRBV9|TRBJ2-7
TGTGCCAGCAGCACACAGGGGGCGTTAATCGACGAGCAGTACTTC
CASSTQGALIDEQYF
>.|few|TRBV4-1|TRBJ1-2
TGCGCCAGCAGCCAGCCACAGAGAACCTTGAACTATGGCTACACCTTC
CASSQPQRTLNYGYTF
>TRBD2|.|TRBV5-1|TRBJ2-2
TGCGCCAGCAGCTCGTGGACTAGCGGGGGGCCGAACACCGGGGAGCTGTTTTTT
CASSSWTSGGPNTGELFF
>TRBD2|.|TRBV7-3|TRBJ2-5
TGTGCCAGCAGCGTAGCGGGGGGGCCCGGGACCCAGTACTTC
CASSVAGGPGTQYF
>TRBD1|.|TRBV11-2|TRBJ2-3
TGTGCCAGCAGCCAACAGGGGGATACGCAGTATTTT
CASSQQGDTQYF
>.|.|TRBV28|TRBJ2-1
TGTGCCACCACACTACCCGGGTTTTACAATGAGCAGTTCTTC
CATTLPGFYNEQFF
>.|.|TRBV27|TRBJ2-3
TGTGCCAGCAGTTTATGGGGGCCAGATACGCAGTATTTT
CASSLWGPDTQYF
>TRBD1|few|TRBV7-6|TRBJ2-7
TGTGCCAGCAGCCTCTCCGGGACAGGGTTATGGGAGCAGTACTTC
CASSLSGTGLWEQYF
>.|few|TRBV2|TRBJ1-6
TGTGCCACCCTGGGGGAGGGATCACCCCTCCACTTT
CATLGEGSPLHF
>.|.|TRBV6-6|TRBJ1-3
TGTGCCAGCAGTTACTCGGGAAGCTCTGGAAACACCATATATTTT
CASSYSGSSGNTIYF
>.|.|TRBV19|TRBJ2-1
TGTGCCAGTAGTGTGGGGTATAATGAGCAGTTCTTC
CASSVGYNEQFF
>.|.|TRBV9|TRBJ2-1
TGTGCCAGCAGCGTAGGAGGGTCGACATTTGCCAATGAGCAGTTCTTC
CASSVGGSTFANEQFF
>TRBD1|.|TRBV6-5|TRBJ2-4
TGTGCCAGCAAGGGGGCAGCCAAAAACATTCAGTACTTC
CASKGAAKNIQYF
>.|.|TRBV4-1|TRBJ2-7
TGCGCCAGCAGCCAGGGTACTCTGGGGGCCGCACTCTACGAGCAGTACTTC
CASSQGTLGAALYEQYF
>.|.|TRBV29-1|TRBJ2-5
TGCAGCGTTGAAGGCGGACGAGAGACCCAGTACTTC
CSVEGGRETQYF
>.|.|TRBV7-6|TRBJ1-2
TGTGCCAGCAGCTTAGAGATAGGCCAGACTAACTATGGCTACACCTTC
CASSLEIGQTNYGYTF
>.|.|TRBV6-1|TRBJ1-2
TGTGCCAGCAGTGAAGGGGGGCGCGGCTATGGCTACACCTTC
CASSEGGRGYGYTF